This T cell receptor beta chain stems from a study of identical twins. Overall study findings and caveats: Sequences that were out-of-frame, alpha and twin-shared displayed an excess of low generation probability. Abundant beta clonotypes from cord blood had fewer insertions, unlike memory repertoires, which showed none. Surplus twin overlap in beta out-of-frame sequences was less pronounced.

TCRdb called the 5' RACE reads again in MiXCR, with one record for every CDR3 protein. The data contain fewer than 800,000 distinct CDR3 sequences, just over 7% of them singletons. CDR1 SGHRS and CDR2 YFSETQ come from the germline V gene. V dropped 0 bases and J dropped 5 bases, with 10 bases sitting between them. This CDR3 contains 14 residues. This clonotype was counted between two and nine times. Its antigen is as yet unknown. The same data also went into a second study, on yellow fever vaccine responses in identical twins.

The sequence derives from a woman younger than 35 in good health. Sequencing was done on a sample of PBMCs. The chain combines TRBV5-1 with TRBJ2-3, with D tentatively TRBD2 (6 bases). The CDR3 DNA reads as TGCGCCAGCAGCTTGGCCTTGGGGGGAGATACGCAGTATTTT. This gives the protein CASSLALGGDTQYF.